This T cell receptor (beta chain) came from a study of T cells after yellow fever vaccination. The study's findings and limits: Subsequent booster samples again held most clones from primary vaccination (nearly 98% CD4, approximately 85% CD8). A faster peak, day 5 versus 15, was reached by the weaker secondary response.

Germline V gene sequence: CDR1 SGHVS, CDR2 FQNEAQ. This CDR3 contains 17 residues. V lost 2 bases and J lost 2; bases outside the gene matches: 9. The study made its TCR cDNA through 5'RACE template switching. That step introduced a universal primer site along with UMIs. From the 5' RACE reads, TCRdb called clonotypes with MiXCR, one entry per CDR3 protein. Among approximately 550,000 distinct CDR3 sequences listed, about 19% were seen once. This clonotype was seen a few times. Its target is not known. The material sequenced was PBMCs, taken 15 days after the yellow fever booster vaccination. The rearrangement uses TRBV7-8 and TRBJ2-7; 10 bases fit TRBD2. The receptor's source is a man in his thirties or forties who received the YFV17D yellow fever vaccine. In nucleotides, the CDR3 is TGTGCCAGCAGCTTATTTAGCCTAGCGGGAGCGACCTACGAGCAGTACTTC. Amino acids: CASSLFSLAGATYEQYF.